The clone carrying this T cell receptor beta chain was seen a handful of times. What it binds is not known. A second PCR of roughly 7 to 11 cycles used a sample-barcoded 5' primer and a J-beta primer mix. TCRdb re-derived calls from the 5' RACE reads in MiXCR, one entry per CDR3 protein. The table shows roughly 800,000 distinct CDR3 sequences, with 55% to 75% occurring only once. This CDR3 is 11 amino acids long. The V and J ends lost 4 bases and 6 bases respectively, with 9 bases between them. Per germline, CDR1 SQVTM and CDR2 ANQGSEA. The sample belongs to a study of blood T cells in healthy people across ages. Study results and limitations: Correlation between TCR beta diversity and naive T cell percentage was strong.

This sequence was found in a man aged 25-45 years in good health. The chain has TRBV29-1 and TRBJ1-2, with TRBD1 as a possible D gene (6 bases). The sequencing sample was made of blood. The CDR3 reads CSVVTGNGYTF. The CDR3 DNA reads as TGCAGCGTTGTTACAGGGAATGGCTACACCTTC.